This T cell receptor (beta chain) was observed in a study of CD8 T cells in Susac syndrome. Study-level information: Patients with Susac syndrome were therapy-naive, taking corticosteroids, with some also receiving intravenous immunoglobulin, or taking intravenous immunoglobulin alone at the time their blood was drawn.

Random hexamers served to reverse transcribe roughly 0.45 to 1 ug RNA. Across 54 Vbeta and 13 Jbeta, immunoSEQ multiplex PCR amplified TCR beta CDR3. TCRdb called the immunoSEQ multiplex PCR reads again in MiXCR, with one record for every CDR3 protein. The table records about 150,000 distinct CDR3 sequences, 85% to 95% of them present only once. In germline, CDR1 is LNHNV, CDR2 YYDKDF (reference sequence). J gave up 7 bases and V 5 bases, and 7 bases lay outside the gene matches. The CDR3 runs 14 residues. Of note for this clonotype: No antigen is known for it.

Regarding the study as a whole: The number of individuals included in the study's TCR sequencing and HLA analysis was acknowledged as relatively small.

The V and J genes are TRBV15 and TRBJ2-7; TRBD1 agrees at 11 bases. The source material was CD4+ T cells from PBMCs. This TCR was recovered from a human donor with Susac syndrome. As DNA, the CDR3 is TGTGCCACCAGCCGGGACAGGGGGAAGGGGGAGCAGTACTTC. Translation gives CATSRDRGKGEQYF. The whole variable domain, remainder taken from reference TRBV15 and TRBJ2-7, is DAMVIQNPRYQVTQFGKPVTLSCSQTLNHNVMYWYQQKSSQAPKLLFHYYDKDFNNEADTPDNFQSRRPNTSFCFLDIRSPGLGDTAMYLCATSRDRGKGEQYFGPGTRLTVT.